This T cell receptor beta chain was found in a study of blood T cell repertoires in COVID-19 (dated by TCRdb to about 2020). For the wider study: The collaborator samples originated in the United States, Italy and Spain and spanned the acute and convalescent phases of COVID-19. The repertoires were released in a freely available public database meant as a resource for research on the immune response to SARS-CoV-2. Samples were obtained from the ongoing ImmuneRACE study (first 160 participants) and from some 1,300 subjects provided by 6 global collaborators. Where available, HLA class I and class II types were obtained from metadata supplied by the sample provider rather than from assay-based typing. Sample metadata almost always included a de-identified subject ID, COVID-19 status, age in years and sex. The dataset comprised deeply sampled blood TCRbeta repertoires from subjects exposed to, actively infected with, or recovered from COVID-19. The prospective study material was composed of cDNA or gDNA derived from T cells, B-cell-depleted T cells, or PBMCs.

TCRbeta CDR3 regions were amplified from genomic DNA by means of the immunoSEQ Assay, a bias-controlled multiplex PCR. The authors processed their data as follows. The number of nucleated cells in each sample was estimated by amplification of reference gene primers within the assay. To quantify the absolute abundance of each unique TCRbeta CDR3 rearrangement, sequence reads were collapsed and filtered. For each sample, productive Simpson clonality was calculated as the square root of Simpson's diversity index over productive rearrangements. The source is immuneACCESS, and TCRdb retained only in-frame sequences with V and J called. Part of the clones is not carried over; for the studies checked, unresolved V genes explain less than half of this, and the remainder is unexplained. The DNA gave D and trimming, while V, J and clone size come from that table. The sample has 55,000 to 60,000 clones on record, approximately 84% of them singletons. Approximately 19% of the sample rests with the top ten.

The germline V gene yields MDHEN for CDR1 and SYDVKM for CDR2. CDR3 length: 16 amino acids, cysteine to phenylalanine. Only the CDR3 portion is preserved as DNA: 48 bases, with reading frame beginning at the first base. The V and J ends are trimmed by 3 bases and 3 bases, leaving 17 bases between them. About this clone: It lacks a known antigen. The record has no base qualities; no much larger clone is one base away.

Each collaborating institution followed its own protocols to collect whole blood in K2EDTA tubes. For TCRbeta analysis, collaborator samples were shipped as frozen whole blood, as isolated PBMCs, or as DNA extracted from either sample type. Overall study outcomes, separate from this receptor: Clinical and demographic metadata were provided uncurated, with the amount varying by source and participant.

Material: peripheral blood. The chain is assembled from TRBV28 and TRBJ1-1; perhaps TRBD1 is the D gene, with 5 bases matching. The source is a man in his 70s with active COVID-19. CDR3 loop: CASSFHRTGGDTEAFF. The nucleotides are TGTGCCAGCAGTTTTCATAGGACGGGGGGAGACACTGAAGCTTTCTTT. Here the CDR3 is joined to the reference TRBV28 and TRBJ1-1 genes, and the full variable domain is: DVKVTQSSRYLVKRTGEKVFLECVQDMDHENMFWYRQDPGLGLRLIYFSYDVKMKEKGDIPEGYSVSREKKERFSLILESASTNQTSMYLCASSFHRTGGDTEAFFGQGTRLTVV.